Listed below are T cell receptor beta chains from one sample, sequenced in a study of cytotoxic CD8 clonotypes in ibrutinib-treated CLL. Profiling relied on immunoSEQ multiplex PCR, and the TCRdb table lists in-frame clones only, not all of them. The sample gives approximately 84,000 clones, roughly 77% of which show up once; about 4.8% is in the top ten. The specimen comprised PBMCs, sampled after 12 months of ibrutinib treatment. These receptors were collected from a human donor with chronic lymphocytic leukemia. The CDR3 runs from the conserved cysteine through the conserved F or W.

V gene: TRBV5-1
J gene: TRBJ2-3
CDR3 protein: CASSPEGDTQYF

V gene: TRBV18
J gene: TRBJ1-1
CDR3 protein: CASSPPQGTEAFF

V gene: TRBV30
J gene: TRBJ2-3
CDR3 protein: CAWTGSTDTQYF

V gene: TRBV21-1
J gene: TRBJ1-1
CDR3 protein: CASSKAAMGGEAFF

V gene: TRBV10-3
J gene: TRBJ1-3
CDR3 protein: CAISDGSGNTIYF

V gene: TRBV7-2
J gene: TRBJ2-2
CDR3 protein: CASTRSLGTGELFF

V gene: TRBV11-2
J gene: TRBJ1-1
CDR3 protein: CASSPQQSTEAFF

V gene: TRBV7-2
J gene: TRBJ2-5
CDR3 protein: CASSLGVEETQYF

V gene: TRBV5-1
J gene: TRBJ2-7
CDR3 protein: CASSTGTGSYEQYF

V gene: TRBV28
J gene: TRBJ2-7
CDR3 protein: CASSFPLGTGGGYEQYF

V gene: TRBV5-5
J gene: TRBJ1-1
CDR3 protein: CASTLAFGPKNTEAFF

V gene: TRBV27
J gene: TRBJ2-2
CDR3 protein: CASSLGGGRVTGELFF

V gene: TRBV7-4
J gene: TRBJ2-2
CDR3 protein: CASPELFF

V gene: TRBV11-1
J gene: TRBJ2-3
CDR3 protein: CASSLAGRRTRPDTQYF

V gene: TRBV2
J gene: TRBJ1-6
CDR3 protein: CASSEWGAASSYNSPLHF

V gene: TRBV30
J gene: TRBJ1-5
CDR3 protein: CAWSGGGQPQHF

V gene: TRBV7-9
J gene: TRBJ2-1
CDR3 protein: CASTTPGTGSYNEQFF

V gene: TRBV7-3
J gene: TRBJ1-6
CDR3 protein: CASSPQGGNSPLHF

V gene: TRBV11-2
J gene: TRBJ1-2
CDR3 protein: CASSLEGRGYTF

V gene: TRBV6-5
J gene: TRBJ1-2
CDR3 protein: CASSEGDGYTF

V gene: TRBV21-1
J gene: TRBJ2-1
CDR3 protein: CASSPGLGGVGDEQFF

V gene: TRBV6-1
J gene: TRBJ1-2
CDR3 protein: CASRARQGGYGYTF

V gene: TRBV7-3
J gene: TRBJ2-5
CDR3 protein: CASSPRQGVGETQYF

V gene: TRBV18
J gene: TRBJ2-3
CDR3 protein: CASSATRADTQYF

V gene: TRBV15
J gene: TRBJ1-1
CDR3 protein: CATSRDQGEAFF

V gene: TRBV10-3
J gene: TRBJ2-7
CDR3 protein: CAISSITEGEQYF

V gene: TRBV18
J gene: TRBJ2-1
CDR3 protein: CASSPPGGGSWSHEQFF

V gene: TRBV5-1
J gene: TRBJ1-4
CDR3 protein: CASSLSGLGRNEKLFF

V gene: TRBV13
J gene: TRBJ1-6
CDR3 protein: CASSPTPGHLSPLHF

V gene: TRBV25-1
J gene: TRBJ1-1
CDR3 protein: CASSEGTGVGTEAFF

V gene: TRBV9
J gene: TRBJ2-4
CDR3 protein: CASSVGADLAKNIQYF